What follows describes a single T cell receptor beta chain. Here immunoSEQ multiplex PCR was the method, and the copy in TCRdb shows in-frame clones only, minus some. The sample holds about 140,000 clones, 85% seen once. The entry originates in a study of blood T cell repertoires in COVID-19. The ends lost 4 bases at V and 2 bases at J; junction bases unmatched: 7. This CDR3 is 16 amino acids long. Looked up from germline, CDR1 is SGHTA and CDR2 is FQGTGA. The chain couples TRBV7-3 to TRBJ1-5, with 8 bases that match TRBD1. The receptor comes from a man between 50 and 59 years old with acute or convalescent COVID-19. The sequencing input was peripheral blood. CDR3 sequence reads: CASSSRTGSGNQPQHF. The CDR3 DNA follows: TGTGCCAGCAGCTCCCGGACAGGGTCGGGCAATCAGCCCCAGCATTTT.